The 12 T cell receptor beta chains listed next were all sequenced from one sample in a study of T-cell reconstitution after alpha-beta-depleted transplantation in children. Preparation of the TCRbeta library involved a method that used unique molecular identifiers. TCRdb ran MiXCR on the PCR reads and lists one entry per CDR3 protein. Here the sample spans 610,000 or so distinct CDR3 sequences, 25% to 30% being singletons. Material: PBMCs, obtained before TCRalphabeta/CD19-depleted stem cell transplant. These receptors were collected from a boy under two years old with Wiskott-Aldrich syndrome, due to receive a stem cell transplant.

The chain employs TRBV5-1 and TRBJ2-1; TRBD2 aligns across 9 bases. Germline CDR1 SGHRS, CDR2 YFSETQ. The length of the CDR3 is 16 residues. V shed 0 bases and J 6 bases; nucleotides not matched to a gene: 7. CDR3 in DNA: TGCGCCAGCAGCTTGGGGGTTAGCGGGAGCTTCAATGAGCAGTTCTTC. Translated, it gives CASSLGVSGSFNEQFF. Drawing the rest from reference TRBV5-1 and TRBJ2-1, the complete variable domain is KAGVTQTPRYLIKTRGQQVTLSCSPISGHRSVSWYQQTPGQGLQFLFEYFSETQRNKGNFPGRFSGRQFSNSRSEMNVSTLELGDSALYLCASSLGVSGSFNEQFFGPGTRLTVL.

In this sample, this clonotype turned up a few times. The chain is built from TRBV20-1 and TRBJ2-7; 7 bases are shared with TRBD1. The CDR3 loop spans 14 amino acids. Trimming removed 1 base from V and 0 bases from J; junction bases left unmatched: 3. Germline CDR1 and CDR2: DFQATT and SNEGSKA (reference sequence). CDR3 in DNA: TGCAGTGCTAGAGGAGCAGGGGGCTCCTACGAGCAGTACTTC. It codes for CSARGAGGSYEQYF.

The V call is TRBV20-1, the J call TRBJ1-3, with 10 positions matching TRBD1. Germline V gene lookup returns CDR1 DFQATT and CDR2 SNEGSKA (reference sequence). This CDR3 is built from 13 residues. Unmatched junction bases numbered 0, after V lost 1 base and J lost 6 bases. CDR3 loop: CSARGQGANTIYF. CDR3 bases: TGCAGTGCTAGAGGACAGGGGGCAAACACCATATATTTT.

This chain uses TRBV18 with TRBJ2-5; a weak D match, TRBD2 (6 bases). CDR1 KGHSH and CDR2 LQKENI come from the germline V gene. The CDR3 is 15 amino acids. V gave up 2 bases and J gave up 1 base, with 11 bases separating them. CDR3 residues: CASSPRTGAQETQYF. As DNA, the CDR3 is TGTGCCAGCTCACCAAGGACGGGAGCCCAAGAGACCCAGTACTTC.

The DNA for the CDR3 is TGTGCCAGCAGTTTTAAACAGGGAGGCGGCTACACCTTC. Translated: CASSFKQGGGYTF. The chain carries TRBV12-3 or TRBV12-4 and TRBJ1-2; TRBD1 might be the D (6 bases). The V and J ends lost 3 bases and 8 bases respectively, with 13 bases between them. This CDR3 contains 13 residues.

This clonotype was observed a handful of times. This chain uses TRBV12-3 or TRBV12-4 with TRBJ1-3, with 7 bases aligning to TRBD1. The CDR3 covers 14 residues. The trim removed 3 bases at V and 2 bases at J, leaving 1 base unmatched. CDR3 DNA sequence: TGTGCCAGCAGTTTGGGACAGACTGGAAACACCATATATTTT. Its translation: CASSLGQTGNTIYF.

This chain links TRBV5-1 with TRBJ2-7, with 12 bases identical to TRBD2. Germline V gives CDR1 SGHRS, CDR2 YFSETQ. The length of the CDR3 is 16 residues. J gave up 5 bases and V 3 bases, and 9 bases lay outside the gene matches. This CDR3 reads CASSSGTLAGGDEQYF. CDR3 nucleotides: TGCGCCAGCAGCTCCGGGACACTAGCGGGAGGTGACGAGCAGTACTTC.

V gene TRBV12-3 or TRBV12-4 combines with J gene TRBJ1-1, with 9 bases lining up with TRBD1. There are 16 residues in the CDR3. Unmatched junction bases numbered 4, after V lost 1 base and J lost 1 base. CDR3 loop: CASSLDRGLKNTEAFF. The CDR3 nucleotides read TGTGCCAGCAGTTTAGACAGGGGGCTGAAGAACACTGAAGCTTTCTTT.

This chain connects TRBV7-8 to TRBJ2-6; 9 nucleotides agree with TRBD1. Germline assignment: CDR1 SGHVS and CDR2 FQNEAQ. CDR3 length equals 18 residues. V dropped 0 bases and J dropped 1; count of bases not matched to a gene: 4. CDR3 amino acids: CASSLAVTGGSGANVLTF. The CDR3 DNA reads as TGTGCCAGCAGCTTAGCCGTGACAGGGGGTTCTGGGGCCAACGTCCTGACTTTC.

V is TRBV29-1 and J is TRBJ2-7, with a possible D match to TRBD2 (6 bases). V dropped 5 bases and J dropped 6 bases, with 11 bases sitting between them. This CDR3 spans 11 amino acids. CDR1 and CDR2 (germline): SQVTM, ANQGSEA. CDR3 sequence (DNA): TGCAGCGTTCGGGACTCGCGCGAGCAGTACTTC. Translated, it gives CSVRDSREQYF.

The CDR3 nucleotides read TGCAGTGCTGCGGCCGGGGGCGTGCGCAATCAGCCCCAGCATTTT. Protein sequence: CSAAAGGVRNQPQHF. J is TRBJ1-5 and V is TRBV20-1, with D maybe TRBD1 (6 bases). Per germline, CDR1 DFQATT and CDR2 SNEGSKA (reference sequence). Trimming cost V 5 bases and J 2 bases, with 16 bases left between them. This CDR3 comprises 15 residues.

This clonotype was counted between two and nine times. This rearrangement joins TRBV12-3 or TRBV12-4 to TRBJ2-7; 13 nucleotides match TRBD2. J was trimmed by 3 bases and V by 4 bases; bases with no gene match: 3. The CDR3 totals 15 residues. For the CDR3, the DNA is TGTGCCAGCAGTTGGGGACTAGCGGGGATCTACGAGCAGTACTTC. It yields the protein CASSWGLAGIYEQYF.